Listed below are T cell receptor beta chains from one sample, sequenced in a study of CD8+ T cells in alopecia areata. Using immunoSEQ multiplex PCR, the repertoire was profiled, and TCRdb retains in-frame clones only, with some absent. The data show 50,000 to 80,000 clones, with around 40% seen just once and roughly 50% held by the top ten. Source material: NKG2D-low CD8+ T cells sorted from blood. Receptor source: a human donor with alopecia areata. Both conserved end residues are part of each CDR3. The order of the fields is D gene, J gene, clone size, V gene, CDR3 DNA, CDR3 protein. D genes are given only for firm matches. Clone size, where shown, is once, few, many, or a class for clones that have expanded.

D gene: -
J gene: TRBJ2-2
clone size: -
V gene: TRBV13
CDR3 DNA: TGTGCCAGCAGCTTGGGACTTGGAGTGAACACCGGGGAGCTGTTTTTT
CDR3 protein: CASSLGLGVNTGELFF

D gene: -
J gene: TRBJ2-7
clone size: few
V gene: TRBV29-1
CDR3 DNA: TGCAGCGTTGTACAGGCGAGCTCCTACGAGCAGTACTTC
CDR3 protein: CSVVQASSYEQYF

D gene: TRBD1
J gene: TRBJ2-1
clone size: -
V gene: TRBV9
CDR3 DNA: TGTGCCAGCAGCGTTACCGGGACAGGGGGTTCTGAGCAGTTCTTC
CDR3 protein: CASSVTGTGGSEQFF

D gene: -
J gene: TRBJ2-5
clone size: -
V gene: TRBV7-2
CDR3 DNA: TGTGCCAGCAGCTTAGGAGGGATCGAGACCCAGTACTTC
CDR3 protein: CASSLGGIETQYF

D gene: -
J gene: TRBJ2-2
clone size: many
V gene: TRBV19
CDR3 DNA: TGTGCCAGTAGTTATGGGGGGCTTCACACCGGGGAGCTGTTTTTT
CDR3 protein: CASSYGGLHTGELFF

D gene: TRBD2
J gene: TRBJ2-1
clone size: -
V gene: TRBV29-1
CDR3 DNA: TGCAGCGCGGGAGGGGGGCAACTAGCGGGGCCTTACAATGAGCAGTTCTTC
CDR3 protein: CSAGGGQLAGPYNEQFF

D gene: -
J gene: TRBJ2-7
clone size: once
V gene: TRBV27
CDR3 DNA: TGTGCCAGCGGCTCAATAGCGGCTACCACCTACGAGCAGTACTTC
CDR3 protein: CASGSIAATTYEQYF

D gene: TRBD1
J gene: TRBJ2-7
clone size: few
V gene: TRBV5-4
CDR3 DNA: TGTGCCAGCAGCCCGGGGACAGGGGGCTACGAGCAGTACTTC
CDR3 protein: CASSPGTGGYEQYF

D gene: -
J gene: TRBJ2-5
clone size: -
V gene: TRBV27
CDR3 DNA: TGTGCCAGCAGTTTCCTAGGAGGACAAGAGACCCAGTACTTC
CDR3 protein: CASSFLGGQETQYF

D gene: -
J gene: TRBJ2-2
clone size: -
V gene: TRBV6-5
CDR3 DNA: TGTGCCAGCATCTACCATGGAGGGTACACCGGGGAGCTGTTTTTT
CDR3 protein: CASIYHGGYTGELFF

D gene: TRBD1
J gene: TRBJ2-3
clone size: -
V gene: TRBV2
CDR3 DNA: TGTGCCAGCAGTGAGCCGGGACAGGGCCGAGACACAGATACGCAGTATTTT
CDR3 protein: CASSEPGQGRDTDTQYF

D gene: TRBD2
J gene: TRBJ2-3
clone size: -
V gene: TRBV7-2
CDR3 DNA: TGTGCCAGCAGCGGAAGGCGGGGGGGCTTCGGAGATACGCAGTATTTT
CDR3 protein: CASSGRRGGFGDTQYF

D gene: -
J gene: TRBJ1-2
clone size: few
V gene: TRBV7-2
CDR3 DNA: TGTGCCAGCAGCGATTACTATGGCTACACCTTC
CDR3 protein: CASSDYYGYTF

D gene: TRBD2
J gene: TRBJ2-1
clone size: -
V gene: TRBV4-1
CDR3 DNA: TGCGCCAGCAGCTTCCGGGCTAGCGGGATCGATGAGCGGTTCTTC
CDR3 protein: CASSFRASGIDERFF

D gene: -
J gene: TRBJ1-5
clone size: few
V gene: TRBV10-3
CDR3 DNA: TGTGCCATCAGTGAGCCAGGGGCGCGCAATCAGCCCCAGCATTTT
CDR3 protein: CAISEPGARNQPQHF

D gene: -
J gene: TRBJ1-1
clone size: -
V gene: TRBV27
CDR3 DNA: TGTGCCAGCACCTCCGGGCTGAACACTGAAGCTTTCTTT
CDR3 protein: CASTSGLNTEAFF

D gene: -
J gene: TRBJ1-1
clone size: -
V gene: TRBV30
CDR3 DNA: TGTGCCTGGAGTAGAGGACAATTAGCTTTCTTT
CDR3 protein: CAWSRGQLAFF

D gene: -
J gene: TRBJ2-7
clone size: few
V gene: TRBV4-3
CDR3 DNA: TGCGCCAGCAGCCAAAGGGAGGACTCCTACGAGCAGTACTTC
CDR3 protein: CASSQREDSYEQYF

D gene: -
J gene: TRBJ1-5
clone size: -
V gene: TRBV6-6
CDR3 DNA: TGTGCCAGCAGACGTGGGAGTCAGCCCCAGCATTTT
CDR3 protein: CASRRGSQPQHF

D gene: TRBD2
J gene: TRBJ2-3
clone size: few
V gene: TRBV7-9
CDR3 DNA: TGTGCCAGCAGCTCACCTAGCGGACGAGAGACAGATACGCAGTATTTT
CDR3 protein: CASSSPSGRETDTQYF

D gene: -
J gene: TRBJ1-2
clone size: few
V gene: TRBV29-1
CDR3 DNA: TGCAGCGTTGAAAATTGGGAAGCTAACTATGGCTACACCTTC
CDR3 protein: CSVENWEANYGYTF

D gene: TRBD1
J gene: TRBJ2-3
clone size: -
V gene: TRBV5-6
CDR3 DNA: TGTGCCAGCAGCTTCCCCTCAGGGGGCGAGGATACGCAGTATTTT
CDR3 protein: CASSFPSGGEDTQYF

D gene: -
J gene: TRBJ2-1
clone size: -
V gene: TRBV5-1
CDR3 DNA: TGCGCCAGCAGCTTGGCCACCTTAGTTCTAGGCGGGAATGAGCAGTTCTTC
CDR3 protein: CASSLATLVLGGNEQFF

D gene: TRBD1
J gene: TRBJ2-2
clone size: -
V gene: TRBV9
CDR3 DNA: TGTGCCAGCAGCTCCTCCCGGGACAGAAACACCGGGGAGCTGTTTTTT
CDR3 protein: CASSSSRDRNTGELFF

D gene: TRBD1
J gene: TRBJ2-5
clone size: few
V gene: TRBV28
CDR3 DNA: TGTGCCAGCAGTTTAGAAGGGGGCGGCGAGACCCAGTACTTC
CDR3 protein: CASSLEGGGETQYF

D gene: -
J gene: TRBJ2-7
clone size: -
V gene: TRBV4-3
CDR3 DNA: TGCGCCAGCAGCCTTGGGGCAGCATCCTACGAGCAGTACTTC
CDR3 protein: CASSLGAASYEQYF